Presented here are 8 T cell receptor beta chains from one specimen sequenced in a study of PD-L1 blockade in urothelial cancer. This table comes from immunoSEQ multiplex PCR, and its TCRdb copy is limited to in-frame clones, with some not included. This repertoire shows some 22,000 clones, around 91% found once; its top ten account for approximately 10%. Time point in this sample: peripheral blood 6 weeks after treatment start. The sample consisted of PBMCs, taken around atezolizumab (anti-PD-L1) treatment. The receptors come from a woman in her fifties or sixties with urothelial cancer.

V and J are TRBV28 and TRBJ2-1; TRBD2 matches at 12 bases. Germline V gives CDR1 MDHEN, CDR2 SYDVKM. This CDR3 has 15 residues. With V trimmed by 6 bases and J by 4 bases, 4 bases remained unmatched. The CDR3 nucleotides read TGTGCCAGCAGGGTGACTAGCGGGAGATACAATGAGCAGTTCTTC. This translates into CASRVTSGRYNEQFF.

The V gene is TRBV7-9, the J gene TRBJ1-4; D is ambiguous. V lost 4 bases to trimming and J lost 8 bases, with 8 bases between them. Germline V gene data show CDR1 as SEHNR and CDR2 as FQNEAQ (reference sequence). The CDR3 length is 12 residues. The CDR3 reads CASSSGLEKLFF. CDR3 DNA: TGTGCCAGCAGCTCGGGTTTGGAAAAACTGTTTTTT.

V is TRBV5-5 and J is TRBJ2-5; D not resolved. The CDR3 is 13 amino acids. The germline V gene has CDR1 SGHKS and CDR2 YYEKEE (reference sequence). V was pared by 4 bases and J by 5 bases, with 12 bases between. The CDR3 nucleotides read TGTGCCAGCAGCGCGAATGGGCTGGAGACCCAGTACTTC. The encoded protein is CASSANGLETQYF.

This rearrangement joins TRBV5-4 to TRBJ2-7; D is perhaps TRBD1 (6 bases). This CDR3 is 15 amino acids long. V dropped 0 bases and J dropped 7 bases, with 17 bases sitting between them. Germline CDR1 SGHNT, CDR2 YYREEE (reference sequence). The CDR3 protein is CASSLAYRAIGEQYF. CDR3 nucleotides: TGTGCCAGCAGCTTGGCGTACAGGGCGATTGGAGAGCAGTACTTC. The whole variable domain, remainder taken from reference TRBV5-4 and TRBJ2-7, is ETGVTQSPTHLIKTRGQQVTLRCSSQSGHNTVSWYQQALGQGPQFIFQYYREEENGRGNFPPRFSGLQFPNYSSELNVNALELDDSALYLCASSLAYRAIGEQYFGPGTRLTVT.

This chain links TRBV18 with TRBJ2-1; TRBD2 might be the D (6 bases). The germline gives CDR1 KGHSH, CDR2 LQKENI. V shed 0 bases and J shed 5 bases, with 14 bases lying between them. The CDR3 is 16 residues long. CDR3 sequence: CASSPPRRDAHNEQFF. DNA for the CDR3: TGTGCCAGCTCACCACCTCGGCGGGACGCCCACAATGAGCAGTTCTTC.

The chain joins TRBV5-4 to TRBJ2-6; TRBD2 might be the D (5 bases). The CDR3 has 16 amino acids. Trimming took off 0 bases at V and 0 bases at J, with 7 bases between the two ends. Germline V gene lookup returns CDR1 SGHNT and CDR2 YYREEE (reference sequence). CDR3 amino acids: CASSLEGSSGANVLTF. Here the CDR3 DNA reads TGTGCCAGCAGCTTGGAAGGGAGCTCTGGGGCCAACGTCCTGACTTTC.

The genes are TRBV6-5 and TRBJ1-1, with D tentatively TRBD1 (5 bases). The V gene's germline CDR1 is MNHEY and CDR2 SVGAGI. The germline V and J ends were trimmed by 0 bases and 0 bases, with 8 bases remaining between them. This CDR3 region has 15 residues. The CDR3 DNA reads TGTGCCAGCAGTTACTCGACAGAAATGAACACTGAAGCTTTCTTT. Protein sequence: CASSYSTEMNTEAFF.

This chain joins TRBV7-9 and TRBJ1-1, with D maybe TRBD1 (6 bases). Germline assignment: CDR1 SEHNR and CDR2 FQNEAQ (reference sequence). CDR3 length equals 15 residues. Trimming shortened V by 5 bases and J by 0 bases, and 13 bases separated the two germline ends. CDR3 protein: CASSHRTDLNTEAFF. CDR3 in DNA: TGTGCCAGCAGCCATCGGACAGACTTGAACACTGAAGCTTTCTTT.